The 29 T cell receptor beta chains presented below share a single source sample, sequenced in a study of T cell responses to AZD1222 COVID-19 vaccine. Using immunoSEQ multiplex PCR, the repertoire was profiled, and TCRdb retains in-frame clones only, with some absent. The table has about 90,000 clones, roughly 90% seen once. The sample was peripheral blood, taken 28 days after the second AZD1222 dose. Source of these receptors: an adult who received the AZD1222 COVID-19 vaccine.

The chain has TRBV5-6 and TRBJ1-1; no clear D. Trimming removed 1 base at V and 2 bases at J, with 0 bases between. In germline, CDR1 is SGHDT, CDR2 YYEEEE. This CDR3 is 11 amino acids long. CDR3 sequence reads: CASSLNTEAFF. In nucleotides, the CDR3 is TGTGCCAGCAGCTTGAACACTGAAGCTTTCTTT.

The chain joins TRBV5-1 to TRBJ2-7; D is possibly TRBD1 or TRBD2 (5 bases each). Germline values: CDR1 SGHRS, CDR2 YFSETQ. The germline V and J ends were trimmed by 4 bases and 3 bases, with 14 bases remaining between them. CDR3 length: 14 residues. The CDR3 protein is CASSNRDGYYEQYF. The CDR3 nucleotides read TGCGCCAGCAGCAACCGGGACGGGTACTACGAGCAGTACTTC. The variable domain in full, with the rest retrieved from reference TRBV5-1 and TRBJ2-7, is KAGVTQTPRYLIKTRGQQVTLSCSPISGHRSVSWYQQTPGQGLQFLFEYFSETQRNKGNFPGRFSGRQFSNSRSEMNVSTLELGDSALYLCASSNRDGYYEQYFGPGTRLTVT.

Turning to this clone: Other DNA sequences in the sample encode the same CDR3. This chain uses TRBV6-1 with TRBJ1-2; D unclear. CDR1 and CDR2 from the germline V gene are MNHNS and SASEGT. V was trimmed by 1 base and J by 4 bases, leaving 10 bases between them. This CDR3 is built from 14 residues. CDR3 DNA: TGTGCCAGCAGTGAAGGAGGAACGGGCTATGGCTACACCTTC. Translation gives CASSEGGTGYGYTF.

This rearrangement joins TRBV20-1 to TRBJ2-5; D is uncertain. V lost 3 bases to trimming and J lost 3 bases, with 5 bases between them. Germline V gene data show CDR1 as DFQATT and CDR2 as SNEGSKA (reference sequence). This CDR3 has 11 residues. In nucleotides, the CDR3 is TGCAGTGCTAGCCCCAAAGAGACCCAGTACTTC. It encodes CSASPKETQYF.

This clone is medium-sized (0.01 to 0.1%) by share. The rearrangement links TRBV20-1 to TRBJ1-1; D uncertain. The ends were cut back, 3 bases at V and 10 bases at J, with 9 bases in the middle. The CDR3 runs 10 residues. Per the germline V gene, CDR1 is DFQATT and CDR2 is SNEGSKA (reference sequence). The CDR3 protein is CSARAPRAFF. The CDR3 region has the DNA TGCAGTGCTAGGGCGCCTCGAGCTTTCTTT.

The CDR3, as DNA: TGTGCCAGCAGCCACGGGGTAGGGTTTTCCCCCAATTCACCCCTCCACTTT. This encodes CASSHGVGFSPNSPLHF. The V gene is TRBV3-1 (or the pseudogene TRBV3-2), the J gene TRBJ1-6, with D unclear. V lost 3 bases and J lost 7, with 19 bases in between. CDR1 is LGHDT and CDR2 is YNNKEL in the germline V gene (reference sequence). There are 17 residues in the CDR3.

The chain couples TRBV6-6 to TRBJ2-5, with a tentative D call TRBD2 (5 bases). CDR3 length equals 13 residues. Germline lookup yields CDR1 MNHNY and CDR2 SVGAGI (reference sequence). Deletions cut 5 bases from V and 5 bases from J, with 12 bases between. The DNA for the CDR3 is TGTGCCAGCAGTCGAGAGGGAATTGAGACCCAGTACTTC. Translated, it gives CASSREGIETQYF.

The DNA for the CDR3 is TGCAGTGCTAGTGGGGTGAGGGAGAATTCACCCCTCCACTTT. This gives the protein CSASGVRENSPLHF. V gene TRBV20-1 combines with J gene TRBJ1-6, with D uncertain. This CDR3 is 14 amino acids long. V lost 3 bases to trimming and J lost 7 bases, with 13 bases between them. Germline CDR1 DFQATT, CDR2 SNEGSKA (reference sequence).

The chain employs TRBV18 and TRBJ1-2; D may be TRBD1 (5 bases). The CDR3 extends over 15 amino acids. V was clipped by 3 bases and J by 8 bases, with 19 bases between them. The germline CDR1 and CDR2 sequences are KGHSH and LQKENI. As DNA, the CDR3 is TGTGCCAGCTCACCGTTGGGGGGACTTACCCGGGGCTACACCTTC. Encoded protein: CASSPLGGLTRGYTF.

This chain connects TRBV5-1 to TRBJ1-1; possibly TRBD1 for D (6 bases). V dropped 1 base and J dropped 8 bases, with 15 bases sitting between them. Germline CDR1 is SGHRS and CDR2 is YFSETQ. The CDR3 extends over 14 amino acids. The CDR3 DNA reads as TGCGCCAGCAGCTTGTTCTTACAGGGCCTAGAAGCTTTCTTT. This sequence encodes CASSLFLQGLEAFF.

This chain links TRBV5-8 with TRBJ1-1; unclear D gene. CDR3 length: 13 residues. V shed 0 bases and J shed 8 bases, with 11 bases lying between them. The germline V gene has CDR1 SGHTS and CDR2 YDEGEE. The CDR3 DNA reads TGTGCCAGCAGCTTGGGAAGGGTCCCCGAAGCTTTCTTT. This translates into CASSLGRVPEAFF. The full variable domain, completed using reference TRBV5-8 and TRBJ1-1, is EAGVTQSPTHLIKTRGQQATLRCSPISGHTSVYWYQQALGLGLQFLLWYDEGEERNRGNFPPRFSGRQFPNYSSELNVNALELEDSALYLCASSLGRVPEAFFGQGTRLTVV.

The rearrangement uses TRBV10-1 and TRBJ2-2; no firm D call. The germline V gene has CDR1 WNHNN and CDR2 SYGVQD (reference sequence). The CDR3 spans 16 residues. Trimming removed 2 bases from V and 6 bases from J, with 16 bases in between. CDR3 sequence reads: CASSERASKVAGELFF. CDR3 sequence (DNA): TGCGCCAGCAGTGAGCGAGCAAGTAAGGTGGCCGGGGAGCTGTTTTTT.

The rearrangement links TRBV9 to TRBJ2-3, with TRBD1 as a possible D gene (5 bases). CDR1 and CDR2 from the germline V gene are SGDLS and YYNGEE. This CDR3 is built from 15 residues. V was cut by 0 bases and J by 0 bases, with 8 bases left in between. CDR3 DNA sequence: TGTGCCAGCAGCGTAGGGGGCGGAAGCACAGATACGCAGTATTTT. It translates to CASSVGGGSTDTQYF. The variable domain in full, completed from reference TRBV9 and TRBJ2-3, reads DSGVTQTPKHLITATGQRVTLRCSPRSGDLSVYWYQQSLDQGLQFLIQYYNGEERAKGNILERFSAQQFPDLHSELNLSSLELGDSALYFCASSVGGGSTDTQYFGPGTRLTVL.

This chain uses TRBV27 with TRBJ2-1; 7 bases fit TRBD2. The CDR3 runs to 13 residues. CDR1 is MNHEY and CDR2 is SMNVEV in the germline V gene (reference sequence). J lost 3 bases, V lost 7 bases, and 3 bases had no gene match. The CDR3 spells CASISSGYNEQFF. CDR3 DNA: TGTGCCAGCATCTCTAGCGGCTACAATGAGCAGTTCTTC.

V usage is TRBV11-2 and J usage is TRBJ2-2; D uncertain. Germline V lookup: CDR1 SGHAT, CDR2 FQNNGV. CDR3 size: 14 residues. The germline V and J ends were trimmed by 0 bases and 6 bases, with 8 bases remaining between them. For the CDR3, the DNA is TGTGCCAGCAGCTTAGATGCCAACCCCGGGGAGCTGTTTTTT. It yields the protein CASSLDANPGELFF. The full variable domain, in which reference TRBV11-2 and TRBJ2-2 provide the parts outside the CDR3, is EAGVAQSPRYKIIEKRQSVAFWCNPISGHATLYWYQQILGQGPKLLIQFQNNGVVDDSQLPKDRFSAERLKGVDSTLKIQPAKLEDSAVYLCASSLDANPGELFFGEGSRLTVL.

This clone came up a few times. Other DNA sequences in the same sample also yield this CDR3. The chain combines TRBV28 with TRBJ1-2, with 10 bases that match TRBD1. The CDR3 length is 14 residues. Germline trimming cut 8 bases from V and 4 bases from J; bases unmatched to any gene: 7. From germline, CDR1 is MDHEN and CDR2 SYDVKM. The CDR3, as DNA: TGTGCCAGCTCGTCCGGGACAGGGGTCTATGGCTACACCTTC. It encodes CASSSGTGVYGYTF.

The chain combines TRBV21-1 with TRBJ2-3; the DNA was not used to check the table's D call, TRBD2. TRBV21-1 is a pseudogene locus. The CDR3 consists of 17 residues. CDR3 bases: TGTGCCAGCAGCGCACCCGGGACTAGACCTCTCACAGATACGCAGTATTTT. Translation gives CASSAPGTRPLTDTQYF.

The V and J genes are TRBV9 and TRBJ1-4, with D hard to call. Trimming removed 0 bases at V and 4 bases at J, with 7 bases between. Per germline, CDR1 SGDLS and CDR2 YYNGEE. The CDR3 totals 14 residues. The CDR3 protein is CASSVAGDNEKLFF. CDR3 nucleotide sequence: TGTGCCAGCAGCGTAGCCGGTGATAATGAAAAACTGTTTTTT.

The chain couples TRBV7-8 to TRBJ1-2, with D maybe TRBD1 (6 bases). Trimming took off 5 bases at V and 4 bases at J, with 17 bases between the two ends. CDR3 length: 15 amino acids. The V gene's germline CDR1 is SGHVS and CDR2 FQNEAQ. The CDR3 coding sequence is TGTGCCAGCAGCCGAGGACAGTTAACTTCCTATGGCTACACCTTC. This codes for CASSRGQLTSYGYTF.

The chain couples TRBV7-2 to TRBJ1-5; possible D gene TRBD1, 6 bases. V dropped 5 bases and J dropped 3 bases, with 11 bases sitting between them. The CDR3 contains 14 residues. The germline CDR1 and CDR2 sequences are SGHTA and FQGNSA. The CDR3 DNA reads as TGTGCCAGCAGCGACGGACAGTACAATCAGCCCCAGCATTTT. As protein: CASSDGQYNQPQHF.

The chain couples TRBV3-1 (or the pseudogene TRBV3-2) to TRBJ2-3, with 7 bases aligning to TRBD2. Germline V lookup: CDR1 LGHDT, CDR2 YNNKEL (reference sequence). Unmatched junction bases numbered 7, after V lost 3 bases and J lost 4 bases. CDR3 length equals 15 residues. CDR3: CASSQPAGESDTQYF. In DNA form, the CDR3 reads TGTGCCAGCAGCCAGCCGGCGGGAGAATCAGATACGCAGTATTTT.

The rearrangement joins TRBV3-1 (or the pseudogene TRBV3-2) to TRBJ2-7; no clear D. Germline V gene sequence: CDR1 LGHDT, CDR2 YNNKEL (reference sequence). V lost 1 base and J 2 bases, leaving 9 bases between the germline ends. CDR3 size: 14 residues. The CDR3 loop reads CASSQVQAAYEQYF. CDR3 DNA: TGTGCCAGCAGCCAAGTACAAGCCGCCTACGAGCAGTACTTC.

The chain couples TRBV9 to TRBJ2-7; TRBD1 might be the D (6 bases). Trimming shortened V by 3 bases and J by 6 bases, and 10 bases separated the two germline ends. Germline V CDR1 and CDR2: SGDLS, YYNGEE. The CDR3 has 12 amino acids. Here the CDR3 reads CASSGQGSEQYF. CDR3 DNA: TGTGCCAGCAGCGGTCAGGGGTCCGAGCAGTACTTC. Full variable domain (remainder filled in from reference TRBV9 and TRBJ2-7): DSGVTQTPKHLITATGQRVTLRCSPRSGDLSVYWYQQSLDQGLQFLIQYYNGEERAKGNILERFSAQQFPDLHSELNLSSLELGDSALYFCASSGQGSEQYFGPGTRLTVT.

This clone was found a few times. The chain combines TRBV6-5 with TRBJ1-6; TRBD1 aligns across 8 bases. The CDR3 totals 15 residues. Germline CDR1 and CDR2: MNHEY and SVGAGI. V lost 2 bases to trimming and J lost 7 bases; unmatched junction nucleotides: 4. CDR3 region: CASSYAGQGNSPLHF. DNA of the CDR3: TGTGCCAGCAGTTACGCCGGACAGGGAAATTCACCCCTCCACTTT.

The V and J genes are TRBV12-3 or TRBV12-4 and TRBJ2-3, with no clear D. The CDR3 runs 11 residues. With 7 bases removed from V and 5 bases from J, the gap between germline ends came to 7 bases. The CDR3 spells CASTLGDTQYF. CDR3 bases: TGTGCCAGCACCCTGGGAGATACGCAGTATTTT.

This chain connects TRBV12-3 or TRBV12-4 to TRBJ2-2; D uncertain. With 5 bases removed from V and 4 bases from J, the gap between germline ends came to 8 bases. The CDR3 length is 13 residues. In DNA, the CDR3 is TGTGCCAGCAGTAGTTCGGGCACCGGGGAGCTGTTTTTT. It yields the protein CASSSSGTGELFF.

This chain connects TRBV19 to TRBJ2-3; D perhaps matches TRBD1 (5 bases). The CDR3 length is 14 residues. Per the germline V gene, CDR1 is LNHDA and CDR2 is SQIVND (reference sequence). The V gene lost 2 bases and the J gene lost 14 bases, with 20 bases spanning the gap. The CDR3 reads CASSITVGAAISYF. In DNA, the CDR3 is TGTGCCAGTAGTATAACGGTAGGGGCTGCAATCTCGTATTTT. The full variable domain, completed using reference TRBV19 and TRBJ2-3, is DGGITQSPKYLFRKEGQNVTLSCEQNLNHDAMYWYRQDPGQGLRLIYYSQIVNDFQKGDIAEGYSVSREKKESFPLTVTSAQKNPTAFYLCASSITVGAAISYFGPGTRLTVL.

CDR3 region: CSGGTSGGEQYF. CDR3 sequence (DNA): TGCAGCGGGGGGACTAGCGGGGGGGAGCAGTACTTC. The rearrangement joins TRBV29-1 to TRBJ2-7; TRBD2 agrees at 15 bases. This CDR3 has 12 residues. Trimming removed 7 bases from V and 7 bases from J; junction bases left unmatched: 2. Germline V lookup: CDR1 SQVTM, CDR2 ANQGSEA.

This clone was detected only a few times. The V gene is TRBV4-2, the J gene TRBJ1-1, with 7 bases lining up with TRBD1. The CDR3 runs to 12 residues. In germline, CDR1 is LGHNA, CDR2 YNFKEQ. V gave up 2 bases and J gave up 11 bases; unmatched junction bases: 5. The CDR3 region has the DNA TGTGCCAGCAGCCAAAACAGGGGAGGCGCTTTCTTT. Residues: CASSQNRGGAFF.